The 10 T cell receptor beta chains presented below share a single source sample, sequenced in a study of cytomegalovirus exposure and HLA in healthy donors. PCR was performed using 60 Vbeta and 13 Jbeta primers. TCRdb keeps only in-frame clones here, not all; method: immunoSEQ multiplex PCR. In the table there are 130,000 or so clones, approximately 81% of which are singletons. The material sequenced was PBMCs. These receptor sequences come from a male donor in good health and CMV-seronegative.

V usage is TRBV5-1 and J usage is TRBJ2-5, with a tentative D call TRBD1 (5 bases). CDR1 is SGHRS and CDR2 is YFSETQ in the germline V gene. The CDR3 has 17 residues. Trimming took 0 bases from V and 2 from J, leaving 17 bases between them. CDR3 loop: CASSLGLGRGQQETQYF. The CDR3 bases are TGCGCCAGCAGCTTGGGGCTTGGAAGGGGCCAACAAGAGACCCAGTACTTC.

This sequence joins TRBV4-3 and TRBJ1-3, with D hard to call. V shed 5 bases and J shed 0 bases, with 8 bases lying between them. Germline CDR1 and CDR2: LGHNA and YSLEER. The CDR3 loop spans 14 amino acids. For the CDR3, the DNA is TGCGCCAGCAGCTCTAGCCTCTCTGGAAACACCATATATTTT. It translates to CASSSSLSGNTIYF.

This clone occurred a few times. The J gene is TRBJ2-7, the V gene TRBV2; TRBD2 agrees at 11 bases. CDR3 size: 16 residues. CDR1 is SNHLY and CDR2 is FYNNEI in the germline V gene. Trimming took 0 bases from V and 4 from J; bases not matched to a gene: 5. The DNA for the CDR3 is TGTGCCAGCAGTGAAGCGGCGACTAGCGGGACTTACGAGCAGTACTTC. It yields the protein CASSEAATSGTYEQYF. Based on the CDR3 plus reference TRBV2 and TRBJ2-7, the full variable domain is EPEVTQTPSHQVTQMGQEVILRCVPISNHLYFYWYRQILGQKVEFLVSFYNNEISEKSEIFDDQFSVERPDGSNFTLKIRSTKLEDSAMYFCASSEAATSGTYEQYFGPGTRLTVT.

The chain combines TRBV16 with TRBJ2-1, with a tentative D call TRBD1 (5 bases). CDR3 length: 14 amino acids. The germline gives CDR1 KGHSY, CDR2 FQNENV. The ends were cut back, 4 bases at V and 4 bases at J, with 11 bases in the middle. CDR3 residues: CASSPTDSYNEQFF. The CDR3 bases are TGTGCCAGCAGCCCCACCGACAGTTACAATGAGCAGTTCTTC.

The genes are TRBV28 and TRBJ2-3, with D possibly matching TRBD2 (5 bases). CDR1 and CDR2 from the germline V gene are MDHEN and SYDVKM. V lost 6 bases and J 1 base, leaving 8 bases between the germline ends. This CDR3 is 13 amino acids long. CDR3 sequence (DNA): TGTGCCAGCAGGGACTCCGGCACAGATACGCAGTATTTT. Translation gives CASRDSGTDTQYF.

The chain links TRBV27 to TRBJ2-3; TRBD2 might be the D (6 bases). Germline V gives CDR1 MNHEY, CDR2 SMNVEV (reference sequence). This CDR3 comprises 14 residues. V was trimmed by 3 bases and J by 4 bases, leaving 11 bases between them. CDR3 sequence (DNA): TGTGCCAGCAGTTTCCGGGAGAGGTCAGATACGCAGTATTTT. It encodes CASSFRERSDTQYF.

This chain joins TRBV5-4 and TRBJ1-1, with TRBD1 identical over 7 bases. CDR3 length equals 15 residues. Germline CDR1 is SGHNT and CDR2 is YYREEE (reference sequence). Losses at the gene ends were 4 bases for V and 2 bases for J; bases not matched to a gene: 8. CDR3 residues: CASSPKTGINTEAFF. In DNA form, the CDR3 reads TGTGCCAGCAGCCCCAAGACAGGGATTAACACTGAAGCTTTCTTT.

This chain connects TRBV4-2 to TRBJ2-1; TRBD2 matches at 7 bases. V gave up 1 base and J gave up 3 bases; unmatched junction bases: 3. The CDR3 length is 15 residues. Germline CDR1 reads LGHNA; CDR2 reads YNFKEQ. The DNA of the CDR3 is TGTGCCAGCAGCCAAGCCAGCGGGAACTACAATGAGCAGTTCTTC. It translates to CASSQASGNYNEQFF.

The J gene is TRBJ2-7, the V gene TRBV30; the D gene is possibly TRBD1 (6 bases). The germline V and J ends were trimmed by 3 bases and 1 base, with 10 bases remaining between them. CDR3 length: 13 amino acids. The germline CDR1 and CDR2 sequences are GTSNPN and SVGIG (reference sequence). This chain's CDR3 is CAWRQTGSYEQYF. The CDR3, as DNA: TGTGCCTGGAGACAGACAGGATCCTACGAGCAGTACTTC. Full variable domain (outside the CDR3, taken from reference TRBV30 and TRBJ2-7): SQTIHQWPATLVQPVGSPLSLECTVEGTSNPNLYWYRQAAGRGLQLLFYSVGIGQISSEVPQNLSASRPQDRQFILSSKKLLLSDSGFYLCAWRQTGSYEQYFGPGTRLTVT.

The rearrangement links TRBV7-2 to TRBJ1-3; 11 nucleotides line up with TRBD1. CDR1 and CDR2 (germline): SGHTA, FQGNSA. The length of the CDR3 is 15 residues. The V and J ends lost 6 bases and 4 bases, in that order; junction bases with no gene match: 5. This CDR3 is CASRPGQGVGNTIYF. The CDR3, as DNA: TGTGCCAGCAGACCGGGACAGGGGGTAGGAAACACCATATATTTT. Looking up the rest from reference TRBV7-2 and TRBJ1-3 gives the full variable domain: GAGVSQSPSNKVTEKGKDVELRCDPISGHTALYWYRQSLGQGLEFLIYFQGNSAPDKSGLPSDRFSAERTGGSVSTLTIQRTQQEDSAVYLCASRPGQGVGNTIYFGEGSWLTVV.